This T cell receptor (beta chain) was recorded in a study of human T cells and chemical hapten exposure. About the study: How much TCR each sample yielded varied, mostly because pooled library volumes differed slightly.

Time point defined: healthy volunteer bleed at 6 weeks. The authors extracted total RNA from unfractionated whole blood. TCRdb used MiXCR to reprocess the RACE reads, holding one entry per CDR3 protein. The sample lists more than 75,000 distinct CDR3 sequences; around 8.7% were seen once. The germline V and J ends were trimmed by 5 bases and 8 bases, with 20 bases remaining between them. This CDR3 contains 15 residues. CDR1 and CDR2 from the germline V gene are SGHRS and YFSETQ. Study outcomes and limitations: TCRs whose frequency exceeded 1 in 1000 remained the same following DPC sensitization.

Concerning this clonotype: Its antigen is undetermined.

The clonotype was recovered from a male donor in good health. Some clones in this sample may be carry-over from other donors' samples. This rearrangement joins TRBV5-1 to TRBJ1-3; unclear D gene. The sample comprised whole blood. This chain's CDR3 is CASSLRGMGRDTIYF. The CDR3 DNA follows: TGCGCCAGCAGTCTCCGGGGTATGGGAAGGGACACCATATATTTT.